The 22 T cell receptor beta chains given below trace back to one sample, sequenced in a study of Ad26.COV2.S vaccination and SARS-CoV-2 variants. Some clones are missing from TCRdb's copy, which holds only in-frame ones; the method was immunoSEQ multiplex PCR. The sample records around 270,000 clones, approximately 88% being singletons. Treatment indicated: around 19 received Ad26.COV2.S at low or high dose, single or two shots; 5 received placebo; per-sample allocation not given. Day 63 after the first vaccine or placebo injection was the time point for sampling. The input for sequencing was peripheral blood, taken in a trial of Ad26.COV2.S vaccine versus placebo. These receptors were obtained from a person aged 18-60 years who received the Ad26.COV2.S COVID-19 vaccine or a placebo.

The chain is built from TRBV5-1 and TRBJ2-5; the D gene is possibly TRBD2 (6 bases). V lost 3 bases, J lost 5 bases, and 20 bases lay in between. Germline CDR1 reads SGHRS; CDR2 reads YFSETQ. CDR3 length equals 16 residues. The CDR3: CASSSRRGGLGETQYF. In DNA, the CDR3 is TGCGCCAGCAGCTCCCGGAGGGGCGGACTCGGCGAGACCCAGTACTTC.

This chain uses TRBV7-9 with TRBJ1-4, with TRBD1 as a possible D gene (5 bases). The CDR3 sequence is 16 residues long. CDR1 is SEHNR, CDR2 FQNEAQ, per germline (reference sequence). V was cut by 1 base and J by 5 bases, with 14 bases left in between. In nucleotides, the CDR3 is TGTGCCAGCAGCTTAGTTTCCGGGACCGGGAATGAAAAACTGTTTTTT. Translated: CASSLVSGTGNEKLFF.

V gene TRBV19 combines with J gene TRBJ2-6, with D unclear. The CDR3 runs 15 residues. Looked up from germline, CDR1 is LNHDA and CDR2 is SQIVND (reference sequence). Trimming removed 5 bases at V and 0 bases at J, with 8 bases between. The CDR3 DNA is TGTGCCAGTAGTCATTTGAGCTCTGGGGCCAACGTCCTGACTTTC. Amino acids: CASSHLSSGANVLTF.

In nucleotides, the CDR3 is TGTGCCAGTAGTAAACAAGCGGGGATCAACACCGGGGAGCTGTTTTTT. Amino acids: CASSKQAGINTGELFF. The chain is built from TRBV19 and TRBJ2-2; 7 bases fit TRBD2. Germline V gene data show CDR1 as LNHDA and CDR2 as SQIVND (reference sequence). V trimming: 4 bases; J trimming: 2 bases; junction bases outside the gene matches: 7. The CDR3 spans 16 residues.

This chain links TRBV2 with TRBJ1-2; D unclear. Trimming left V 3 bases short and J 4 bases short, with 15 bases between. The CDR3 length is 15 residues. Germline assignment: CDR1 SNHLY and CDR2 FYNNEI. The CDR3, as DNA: TGTGCCAGCAGTGAGGGCCTGTCCGAGGCCTATGGCTACACCTTC. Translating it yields CASSEGLSEAYGYTF.

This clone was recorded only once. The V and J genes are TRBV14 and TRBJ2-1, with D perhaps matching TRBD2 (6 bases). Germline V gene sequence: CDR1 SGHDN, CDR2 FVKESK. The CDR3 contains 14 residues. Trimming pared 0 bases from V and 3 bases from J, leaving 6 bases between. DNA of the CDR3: TGTGCCAGCAGCCAAGAGACTAGCTACAATGAGCAGTTCTTC. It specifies CASSQETSYNEQFF.

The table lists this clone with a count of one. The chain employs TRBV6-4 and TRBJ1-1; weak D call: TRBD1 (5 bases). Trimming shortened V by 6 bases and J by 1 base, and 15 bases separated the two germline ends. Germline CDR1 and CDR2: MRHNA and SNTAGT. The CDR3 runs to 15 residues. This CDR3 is CASRSTGTGNTEAFF. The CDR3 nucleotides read TGTGCCAGCAGGAGTACCGGGACGGGGAACACTGAAGCTTTCTTT.

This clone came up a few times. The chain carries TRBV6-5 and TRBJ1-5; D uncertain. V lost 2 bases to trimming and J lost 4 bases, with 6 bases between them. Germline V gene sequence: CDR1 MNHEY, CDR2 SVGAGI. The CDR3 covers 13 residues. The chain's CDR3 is CASSYRENQPQHF. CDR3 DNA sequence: TGTGCCAGCAGTTACAGGGAGAATCAGCCCCAGCATTTT.

This chain's CDR3 is CASSFTGTINTNEQFF. CDR3 coding DNA: TGTGCCAGCTCATTTACCGGGACCATAAATACCAATGAGCAGTTCTTC. The chain joins TRBV18 to TRBJ2-1, with D possibly called TRBD1 or TRBD2 (5 bases each). Germline lookup yields CDR1 KGHSH and CDR2 LQKENI. The CDR3 sequence is 16 residues long. Trimming removed 5 bases from V and 6 bases from J, with 20 bases in between.

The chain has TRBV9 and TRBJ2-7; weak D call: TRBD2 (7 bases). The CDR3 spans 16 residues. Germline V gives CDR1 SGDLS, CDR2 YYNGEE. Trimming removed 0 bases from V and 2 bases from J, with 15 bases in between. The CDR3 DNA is TGTGCCAGCAGCGTAGATGGAACAGGGAGGGCCTACGAGCAGTACTTC. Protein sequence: CASSVDGTGRAYEQYF.

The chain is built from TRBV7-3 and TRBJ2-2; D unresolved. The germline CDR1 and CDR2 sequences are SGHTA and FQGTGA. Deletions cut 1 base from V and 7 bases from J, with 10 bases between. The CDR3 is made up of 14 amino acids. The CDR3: CASSLNSVDGELFF. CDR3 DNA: TGTGCCAGCAGCTTAAATTCGGTCGACGGGGAGCTGTTTTTT.

This CDR3 reads CARPPGSNYGYTF. The CDR3 bases are TGTGCCAGACCTCCGGGGTCCAACTATGGCTACACCTTC. The chain couples TRBV19 to TRBJ1-2; D is unresolved. The CDR3 has 13 amino acids. V lost 9 bases, J lost 2 bases, and 13 bases lay in between. The germline V gene encodes CDR1 LNHDA and CDR2 SQIVND (reference sequence).

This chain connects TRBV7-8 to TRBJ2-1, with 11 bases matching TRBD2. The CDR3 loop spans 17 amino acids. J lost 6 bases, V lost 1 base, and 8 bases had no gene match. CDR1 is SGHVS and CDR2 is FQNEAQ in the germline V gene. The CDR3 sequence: CASSLVPGTSGPNEQFF. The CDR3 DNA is TGTGCCAGCAGCTTAGTGCCCGGGACTAGCGGTCCCAATGAGCAGTTCTTC.

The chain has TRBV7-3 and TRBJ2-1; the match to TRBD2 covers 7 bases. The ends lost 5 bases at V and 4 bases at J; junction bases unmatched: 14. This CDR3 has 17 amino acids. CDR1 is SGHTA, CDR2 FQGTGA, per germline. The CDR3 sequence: CASSKSGGTSWYNEQFF. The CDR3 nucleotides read TGTGCCAGCAGCAAATCGGGGGGTACCTCTTGGTACAATGAGCAGTTCTTC.

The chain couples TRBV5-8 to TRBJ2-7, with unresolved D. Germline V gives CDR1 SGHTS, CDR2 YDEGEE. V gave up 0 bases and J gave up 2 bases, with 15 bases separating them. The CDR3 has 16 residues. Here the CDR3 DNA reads TGTGCCAGCAGCTTGGGAATTACCACTGACCCCTACGAGCAGTACTTC. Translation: CASSLGITTDPYEQYF.

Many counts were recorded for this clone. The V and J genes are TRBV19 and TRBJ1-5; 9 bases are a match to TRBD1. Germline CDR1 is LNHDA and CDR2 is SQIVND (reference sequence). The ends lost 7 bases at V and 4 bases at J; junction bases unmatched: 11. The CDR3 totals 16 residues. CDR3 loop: CASTYRGQGLNQPQHF. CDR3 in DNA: TGTGCCAGTACTTACCGTGGACAGGGGTTAAATCAGCCCCAGCATTTT.

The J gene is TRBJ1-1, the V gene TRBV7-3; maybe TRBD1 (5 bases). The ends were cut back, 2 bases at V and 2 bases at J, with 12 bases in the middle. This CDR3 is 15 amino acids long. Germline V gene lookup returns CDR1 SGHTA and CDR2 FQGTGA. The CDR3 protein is CASSLDSNFNTEAFF. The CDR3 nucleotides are TGTGCCAGCAGCTTAGACAGCAACTTTAACACTGAAGCTTTCTTT.

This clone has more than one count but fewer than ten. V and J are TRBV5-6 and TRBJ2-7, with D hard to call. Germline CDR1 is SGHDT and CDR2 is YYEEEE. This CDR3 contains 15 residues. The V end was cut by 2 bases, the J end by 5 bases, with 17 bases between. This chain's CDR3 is CASSFRFRGPNEQYF. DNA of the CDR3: TGTGCCAGCAGCTTCCGTTTCCGTGGGCCCAACGAGCAGTACTTC. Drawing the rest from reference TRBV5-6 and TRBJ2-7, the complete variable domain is DAGVTQSPTHLIKTRGQQVTLRCSPKSGHDTVSWYQQALGQGPQFIFQYYEEEERQRGNFPDRFSGHQFPNYSSELNVNALLLGDSALYLCASSFRFRGPNEQYFGPGTRLTVT.

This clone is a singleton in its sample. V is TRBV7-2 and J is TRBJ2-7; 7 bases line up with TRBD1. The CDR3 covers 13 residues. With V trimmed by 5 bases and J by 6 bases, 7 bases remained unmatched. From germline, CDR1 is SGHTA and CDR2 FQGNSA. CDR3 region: CASSPRQGAEQYF. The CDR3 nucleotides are TGTGCCAGCAGCCCTCGACAGGGTGCCGAGCAGTACTTC.

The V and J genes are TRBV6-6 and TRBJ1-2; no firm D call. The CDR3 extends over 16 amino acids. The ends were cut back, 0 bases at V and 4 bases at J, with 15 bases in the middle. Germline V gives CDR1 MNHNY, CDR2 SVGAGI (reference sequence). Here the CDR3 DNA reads TGTGCCAGCAGTTACTCGAGAGTTGTCGATAGCTATGGCTACACCTTC. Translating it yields CASSYSRVVDSYGYTF.

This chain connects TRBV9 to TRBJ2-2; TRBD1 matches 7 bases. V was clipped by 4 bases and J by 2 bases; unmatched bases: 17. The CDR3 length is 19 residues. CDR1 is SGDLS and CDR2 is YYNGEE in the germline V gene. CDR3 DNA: TGTGCCAGCAGCCCCGAGGGGGCACCTATAGCCTCAAACACCGGGGAGCTGTTTTTT. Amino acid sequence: CASSPEGAPIASNTGELFF.

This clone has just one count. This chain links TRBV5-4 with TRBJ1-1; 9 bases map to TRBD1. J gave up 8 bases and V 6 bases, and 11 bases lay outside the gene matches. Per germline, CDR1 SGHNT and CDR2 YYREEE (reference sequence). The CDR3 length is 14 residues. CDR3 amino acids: CASTLDGTGSEAFF. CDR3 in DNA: TGTGCCAGCACCTTAGACGGGACAGGGTCAGAAGCTTTCTTT.